Here is one T cell receptor (beta chain) with its context. What it binds is not known. This sample was taken from a study of vaccination effects on CD4 cells after COVID-19. Looking at the study overall: It was a median of 72 days after the second dose that post-vaccine samples were obtained.

V gave up 6 bases and J gave up 3 bases, with 21 bases separating them. The CDR3 is 16 amino acids. Looked up from germline, CDR1 is SGHRS and CDR2 is YFSETQ. Antigen-specific CD4+ T cells were first expanded with viral peptide pools by the ViraFEST assay and only then sequenced. Isolating CD4+ T cells followed around nine days of culture. Participants received two doses of either the BNT162b2 or mRNA-1273 vaccine. The method was immunoSEQ multiplex PCR; TCRdb's version includes in-frame clones alone and lacks a portion of them. The table shows about 80,000 clones, with about three quarters occurring only once.

This receptor was taken from a human donor who received a COVID-19 vaccine. The V gene is TRBV5-1, the J gene TRBJ1-2; D remains ambiguous. The sequences come from CD4+ T cells from PBMCs cultured with HCoV-OC43 spike peptides, collected after COVID-19 vaccination. Subset defined: HCoV-OC43 spike overlapping peptide pool stimulation. This chain's CDR3 is CASNRGSPGKYYGYTF. The CDR3, as DNA: TGCGCCAGCAACCGAGGGTCACCGGGGAAGTACTATGGCTACACCTTC.